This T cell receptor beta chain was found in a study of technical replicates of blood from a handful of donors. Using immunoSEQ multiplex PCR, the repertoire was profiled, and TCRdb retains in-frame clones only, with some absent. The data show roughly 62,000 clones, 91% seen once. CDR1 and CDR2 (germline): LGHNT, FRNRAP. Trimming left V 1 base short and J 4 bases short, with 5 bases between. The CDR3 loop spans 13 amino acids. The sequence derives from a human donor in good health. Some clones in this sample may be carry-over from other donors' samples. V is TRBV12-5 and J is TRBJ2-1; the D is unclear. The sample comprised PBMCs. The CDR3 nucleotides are TGTGCTAGTGGTTTGGGGGCTTACAATGAGCAGTTCTTC. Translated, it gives CASGLGAYNEQFF.